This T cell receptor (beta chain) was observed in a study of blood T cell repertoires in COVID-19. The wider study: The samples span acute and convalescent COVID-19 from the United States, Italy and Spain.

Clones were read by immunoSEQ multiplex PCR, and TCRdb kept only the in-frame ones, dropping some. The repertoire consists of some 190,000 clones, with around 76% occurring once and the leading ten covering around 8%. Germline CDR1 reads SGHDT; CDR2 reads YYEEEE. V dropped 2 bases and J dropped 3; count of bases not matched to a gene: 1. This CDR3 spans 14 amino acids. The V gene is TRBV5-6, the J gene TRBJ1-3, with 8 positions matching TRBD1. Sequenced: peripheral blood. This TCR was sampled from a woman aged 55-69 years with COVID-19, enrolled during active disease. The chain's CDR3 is CASSFGTGGNTIYF. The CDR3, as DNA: TGTGCCAGCAGCTTCGGGACAGGTGGAAACACCATATATTTT.